Following are 18 T cell receptor beta chains from one sample sequenced in a study of blood T cell repertoires in COVID-19. TCRdb's copy holds only in-frame clones and misses some; the assay was immunoSEQ multiplex PCR. Altogether roughly 100,000 clones are present, around 74% being singletons, with the ten largest covering just under 20%. Sequencing was carried out using peripheral blood. These receptors were obtained from a woman in her seventies with acute or convalescent COVID-19.

The genes are TRBV13 and TRBJ1-4, with a possible D match to TRBD1 (5 bases). Trimming took 0 bases from V and 7 from J, leaving 12 bases between them. In germline, CDR1 is PRHDT, CDR2 FYEKMQ (reference sequence). This CDR3 is built from 15 residues. CDR3 sequence (DNA): TGTGCCAGCAGCTTAGGGGCAGGGTACGGTGAAAAACTGTTTTTT. Protein product: CASSLGAGYGEKLFF.

The chain has TRBV7-6 and TRBJ2-2; 9 bases are a match to TRBD1. The germline gives CDR1 SGHVS, CDR2 FNYEAQ. J was trimmed by 6 bases and V by 5 bases; bases with no gene match: 7. CDR3 length equals 15 residues. The CDR3 is CASSAAGQGSGELFF. The CDR3 DNA sequence: TGTGCCAGCAGCGCAGCGGGACAGGGTTCCGGGGAGCTGTTTTTT.

This sequence joins TRBV28 and TRBJ2-7; D not certain. The germline V and J ends were trimmed by 8 bases and 3 bases, with 11 bases remaining between them. Germline V CDR1 and CDR2: MDHEN, SYDVKM. The CDR3 extends over 12 amino acids. CDR3 DNA: TGTGCCAGCCTAGGAGACCGCTACGAGCAGTACTTC. Its protein is CASLGDRYEQYF.

The V call is TRBV5-6, the J call TRBJ2-4, with D maybe TRBD2 (5 bases). This CDR3 comprises 17 residues. The germline V gene has CDR1 SGHDT and CDR2 YYEEEE. The V and J ends lost 0 bases and 0 bases respectively, with 13 bases between them. The CDR3 nucleotides are TGTGCCAGCAGCTTGGGGAGGAGCAGATTAGCCAAAAACATTCAGTACTTC. Translating gives CASSLGRSRLAKNIQYF.

The chain joins TRBV7-2 to TRBJ2-1; 10 bases agree with TRBD2. This CDR3 is 15 amino acids long. Trimming at V came to 5 bases and at J to 4 bases, leaving 5 bases not matched to a gene. Germline lookup yields CDR1 SGHTA and CDR2 FQGNSA. The CDR3 sequence: CASSLTSGAYNEQFF. The CDR3, as DNA: TGTGCCAGCAGCCTTACTAGCGGGGCGTACAATGAGCAGTTCTTC. The full variable domain, rest sourced from reference TRBV7-2 and TRBJ2-1, is GAGVSQSPSNKVTEKGKDVELRCDPISGHTALYWYRQSLGQGLEFLIYFQGNSAPDKSGLPSDRFSAERTGGSVSTLTIQRTQQEDSAVYLCASSLTSGAYNEQFFGPGTRLTVL.

J is TRBJ2-1 and V is TRBV3-1 (or the pseudogene TRBV3-2); D may be TRBD2 (6 bases). The length of the CDR3 is 20 residues. Trimming removed 4 bases at V and 0 bases at J, with 25 bases between. Germline CDR1 LGHDT, CDR2 YNNKEL (reference sequence). CDR3 bases: TGTGCCAGCAGCCGTTATAGCCCGGGGGAAAGGGCCAGCTCCTACAATGAGCAGTTCTTC. Amino acid sequence: CASSRYSPGERASSYNEQFF.

This clone occurred many times. This sequence joins TRBV19 and TRBJ1-1, with D possibly being TRBD1 (5 bases). The V end was cut by 3 bases, the J end by 1 base, with 9 bases between. The germline V gene encodes CDR1 LNHDA and CDR2 SQIVND (reference sequence). The CDR3 is made up of 14 amino acids. CDR3 nucleotides: TGTGCCAGTAGTATTCCCGGGGGGAACACTGAAGCTTTCTTT. Its protein product is CASSIPGGNTEAFF.

This clone appeared a few times. The rearrangement uses TRBV6-2 or TRBV6-3 and TRBJ2-7; maybe TRBD2 (5 bases). Germline-derived CDR1 and CDR2 are MNHEY and SVGEGT. The CDR3 has 13 residues. V was cut by 1 base and J by 7 bases, with 11 bases left in between. The CDR3 here is CASSYWTAQEQYF. The CDR3, as DNA: TGTGCCAGCAGTTACTGGACTGCACAGGAGCAGTACTTC.

The J gene is TRBJ2-1, the V gene TRBV5-1, with D possibly TRBD1 on 5 matching bases. V gave up 2 bases and J gave up 4 bases, with 13 bases separating them. Germline V lookup: CDR1 SGHRS, CDR2 YFSETQ. The CDR3 totals 15 residues. The CDR3 nucleotides read TGCGCCAGCAGCTTATGGACACCGGAATACAATGAGCAGTTCTTC. Translating it yields CASSLWTPEYNEQFF.

This clone showed up just once. J is TRBJ2-6 and V is TRBV4-2, with 8 bases identical to TRBD1. CDR3 length: 19 amino acids. V lost 1 base to trimming and J lost 0 bases; unmatched junction nucleotides: 8. The V gene's germline CDR1 is LGHNA and CDR2 YNFKEQ. Written as DNA, the CDR3 is TGTGCCAGCAGCCAAGTCGCCGGGACAGGCTTCTCTGGGGCCAACGTCCTGACTTTC. Residues: CASSQVAGTGFSGANVLTF.

This clone was recorded only once. The rearrangement uses TRBV28 and TRBJ1-3; TRBD1 matches at 7 bases. CDR1 and CDR2 (germline): MDHEN, SYDVKM. With 7 bases clipped from V and 2 bases from J, the junction kept 5 bases outside the gene matches. This CDR3 is built from 14 residues. The CDR3 DNA reads as TGTGCCAGCAAAAAGGGGGCTACTGGAAACACCATATATTTT. Its protein product is CASKKGATGNTIYF.

The J gene is TRBJ2-1, the V gene TRBV27; 9 bases agree with TRBD2. The J segment lost 4 bases and the V segment lost 5 bases, leaving 6 bases of the junction unmatched. The CDR3 contains 15 residues. CDR1 and CDR2 (germline): MNHEY, SMNVEV (reference sequence). CDR3 protein: CASSLGTSSYNEQFF. The CDR3 coding sequence is TGTGCCAGCAGTCTCGGGACTAGCTCATACAATGAGCAGTTCTTC.

This clone was picked up one time. V is TRBV28 and J is TRBJ1-5; D is possibly TRBD1 (5 bases). The CDR3 is 15 amino acids. CDR1 is MDHEN, CDR2 SYDVKM, per germline. V was shortened by 6 bases and J by 5 bases, with 17 bases between the two germline ends. The CDR3 coding sequence is TGTGCCAGCAGCCCCTCCTCAGGGATTCATCAGCCCCAGCATTTT. Translation: CASSPSSGIHQPQHF. Filled out from reference TRBV28 and TRBJ1-5, the complete variable domain reads DVKVTQSSRYLVKRTGEKVFLECVQDMDHENMFWYRQDPGLGLRLIYFSYDVKMKEKGDIPEGYSVSREKKERFSLILESASTNQTSMYLCASSPSSGIHQPQHFGDGTRLSIL.

J is TRBJ1-3 and V is TRBV6-1, with a weak D call TRBD1 (6 bases). In germline, CDR1 is MNHNS, CDR2 SASEGT. Trimming pared 2 bases from V and 11 bases from J, leaving 19 bases between. The CDR3 consists of 15 residues. The chain's CDR3 is CASSEKRGALLSIYF. CDR3 coding DNA: TGTGCCAGCAGTGAAAAACGGGGGGCTCTTCTCTCCATATATTTT.

This clone was observed a few times. The chain carries TRBV19 and TRBJ1-2, with D unresolved. Germline values: CDR1 LNHDA, CDR2 SQIVND (reference sequence). The CDR3 covers 14 residues. Trimming removed 2 bases at V and 4 bases at J, with 11 bases between. In nucleotides, the CDR3 is TGTGCCAGTAGTATAATGGCAGGCATCTATGGCTACACCTTC. Residues: CASSIMAGIYGYTF.

CDR3 DNA sequence: TGTGCCAGCAGCTTACAACAGGGCCCCGGGGAGCTGTTTTTT. Its protein is CASSLQQGPGELFF. V gene TRBV7-2 combines with J gene TRBJ2-2, with D possibly matching TRBD1 (6 bases). The ends were cut back, 2 bases at V and 6 bases at J, with 10 bases in the middle. This CDR3 has 14 residues. Germline values: CDR1 SGHTA, CDR2 FQGNSA. Based on the CDR3 plus reference TRBV7-2 and TRBJ2-2, the full variable domain is GAGVSQSPSNKVTEKGKDVELRCDPISGHTALYWYRQSLGQGLEFLIYFQGNSAPDKSGLPSDRFSAERTGGSVSTLTIQRTQQEDSAVYLCASSLQQGPGELFFGEGSRLTVL.

A few counts support this clone. V usage is TRBV30 and J usage is TRBJ1-2; TRBD1 aligns across 12 bases. J was trimmed by 4 bases and V by 0 bases; bases with no gene match: 3. The CDR3 is 15 amino acids. Looked up from germline, CDR1 is GTSNPN and CDR2 is SVGIG (reference sequence). The CDR3 is CAWSVGTGGLYGYTF. The CDR3 DNA sequence: TGTGCCTGGAGTGTGGGGACAGGGGGCCTCTATGGCTACACCTTC.

The V call is TRBV11-3, the J call TRBJ2-2; tentatively, D is TRBD1 (5 bases). This CDR3 is 12 amino acids long. Trimming took off 5 bases at V and 5 bases at J, with 6 bases between the two ends. Germline V gene data show CDR1 as SGHNT and CDR2 as YENEEA. The chain's CDR3 is CASSAGTGELFF. The CDR3 DNA is TGTGCCAGCAGCGCAGGGACCGGGGAGCTGTTTTTT. Variable domain in full (rest from reference TRBV11-3 and TRBJ2-2): EAGVVQSPRYKIIEKKQPVAFWCNPISGHNTLYWYLQNLGQGPELLIRYENEEAVDDSQLPKDRFSAERLKGVDSTLKIQPAELGDSAVYLCASSAGTGELFFGEGSRLTVL.